These T cell receptor beta chains were read from a single sample in a study of OX40 agonist ivuxolimab in advanced cancers. Libraries were prepared by immunoSEQ multiplex PCR; TCRdb keeps only in-frame clonotypes and omits some of them. The sample carries about 35,000 clones, 70% to 85% recorded once. The source material was CD4+ or CD8+ T cells sorted from blood, sampled in a trial of the OX40 agonist ivuxolimab. The receptors were sampled from an adult with an advanced solid tumor such as melanoma, head and neck, liver or kidney cancer. Both conserved end residues are part of each CDR3.

>TRBJ2-1|TRBV6-5
CASRKEKWSYNEQFF
>TRBJ2-1|TRBV7-9
CASMGASSYNEQFF
>TRBJ2-3|TRBV6-1
CASNFRTDTQYF
>TRBJ2-7|TRBV28
CASSPRVGEQYF
>TRBJ2-4|TRBV18
CASSPSQGIAKNIQYF
>TRBJ2-6|TRBV9
CASSPRDTYSGANVLTF
>TRBJ2-5|TRBV14
CASSQDRGYQETQYF
>TRBJ2-3|TRBV7-2
CASSLDGGGDTQYF
>TRBJ2-7|TRBV5-4
CASSLDRGGYEQYF
>TRBJ1-4|TRBV6-5
CASTQTGWGYEKLFF
>TRBJ1-2|TRBV7-2
CASSLDRPYGYTF
>TRBJ2-7|TRBV6-5
CASSLAFSSYEQYF
>TRBJ1-1|TRBV5-5
CASSQVDRFLEAFF
>TRBJ1-5|TRBV6-1
CAIAGRNQPQHF
>TRBJ1-1|TRBV2
CASNLRTGRGNTEAFF
>TRBJ2-7|TRBV5-1
CASSLGGFYEQYF
>TRBJ1-5|TRBV19
CASSILTEGNQPQHF
>TRBJ2-7|TRBV7-8
CASSLSGYEQYF
>TRBJ2-1|TRBV7-2
CASSGRVSREQFF
>TRBJ2-7|TRBV10-3
CAIQEAARGEQYF
>TRBJ1-2|TRBV9
CASSERSWQGGVKGYTF
>TRBJ1-5|TRBV18
CASSSGQGLGNQPQHF
>TRBJ1-4|TRBV11-2
CASSSVNEKLFF
>TRBJ1-5|TRBV4-1
CASSQVQGMQPQHF
>TRBJ2-1|TRBV18
CASSPGLAGVEAYNEQFF